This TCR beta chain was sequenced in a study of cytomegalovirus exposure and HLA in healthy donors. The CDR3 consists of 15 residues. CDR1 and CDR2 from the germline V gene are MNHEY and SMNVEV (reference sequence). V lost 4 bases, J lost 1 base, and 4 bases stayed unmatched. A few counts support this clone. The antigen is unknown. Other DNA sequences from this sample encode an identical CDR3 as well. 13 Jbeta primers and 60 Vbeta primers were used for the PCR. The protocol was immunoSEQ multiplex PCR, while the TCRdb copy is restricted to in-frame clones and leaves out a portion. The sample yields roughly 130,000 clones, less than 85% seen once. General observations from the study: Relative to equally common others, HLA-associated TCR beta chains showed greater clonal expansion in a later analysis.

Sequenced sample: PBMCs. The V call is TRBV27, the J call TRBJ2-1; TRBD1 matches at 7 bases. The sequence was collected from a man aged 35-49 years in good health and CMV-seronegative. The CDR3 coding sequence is TGTGCCAGCAGTTCCGGGACAGCGTCCTACAATGAGCAGTTCTTC. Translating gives CASSSGTASYNEQFF.